This T cell receptor beta chain was retrieved from a study of T cells in Graves' hyperthyroidism and ophthalmopathy. TCR beta CDR3 regions were amplified from RNA transcripts. HTBI primers were employed in a first-round RT-PCR of the TCR CDR3. TCRdb reprocessed the multiplex PCR reads with MiXCR, giving one entry per CDR3 protein. The table shows 400,000 to 500,000 distinct CDR3 sequences, with about 15% occurring only once. The TCR sequence derives from a man younger than 30 with Graves' ophthalmopathy. Material for sequencing was blood.

CDR3 region: CASSTIRQVKIFNTGELFF. For the CDR3, the DNA is TGTGCCAGCAGTACGATTCGACAGGTTAAGATTTTTAACACCGGGGAGCTGTTTTTT. The chain couples TRBV27 to TRBJ2-2; the D gene is possibly TRBD1 (6 bases). Germline assignment: CDR1 MNHEY and CDR2 SMNVEV (reference sequence). There are 19 residues in the CDR3. V was pared by 5 bases and J by 2 bases, with 24 bases between.